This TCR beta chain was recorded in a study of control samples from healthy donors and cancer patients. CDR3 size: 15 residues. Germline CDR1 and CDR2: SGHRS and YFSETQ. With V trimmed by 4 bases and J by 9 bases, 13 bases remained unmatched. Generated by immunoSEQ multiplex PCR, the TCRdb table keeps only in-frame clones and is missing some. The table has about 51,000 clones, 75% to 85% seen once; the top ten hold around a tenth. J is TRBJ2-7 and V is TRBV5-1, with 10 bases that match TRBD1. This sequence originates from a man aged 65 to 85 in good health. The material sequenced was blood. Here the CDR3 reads CASSEGTGEAITQYF. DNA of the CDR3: TGCGCCAGCAGCGAGGGGACAGGGGAGGCAATAACGCAGTACTTC.